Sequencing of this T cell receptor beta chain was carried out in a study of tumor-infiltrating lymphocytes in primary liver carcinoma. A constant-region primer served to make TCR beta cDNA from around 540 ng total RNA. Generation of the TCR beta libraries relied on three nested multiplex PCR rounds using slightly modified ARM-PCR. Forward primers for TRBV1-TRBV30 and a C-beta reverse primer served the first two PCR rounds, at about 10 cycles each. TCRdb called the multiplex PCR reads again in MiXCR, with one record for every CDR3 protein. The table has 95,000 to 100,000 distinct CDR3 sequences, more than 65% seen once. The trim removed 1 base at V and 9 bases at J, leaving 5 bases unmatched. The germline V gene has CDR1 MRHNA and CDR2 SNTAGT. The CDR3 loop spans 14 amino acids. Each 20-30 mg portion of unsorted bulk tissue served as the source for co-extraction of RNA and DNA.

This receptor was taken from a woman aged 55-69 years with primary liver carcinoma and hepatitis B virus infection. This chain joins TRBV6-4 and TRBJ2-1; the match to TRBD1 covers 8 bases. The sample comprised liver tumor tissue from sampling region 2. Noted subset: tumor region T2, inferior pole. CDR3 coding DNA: TGTGCCAGCAGTGACTGGGAGCAGGGGGCTGAGCAGTTCTTC. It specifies CASSDWEQGAEQFF.